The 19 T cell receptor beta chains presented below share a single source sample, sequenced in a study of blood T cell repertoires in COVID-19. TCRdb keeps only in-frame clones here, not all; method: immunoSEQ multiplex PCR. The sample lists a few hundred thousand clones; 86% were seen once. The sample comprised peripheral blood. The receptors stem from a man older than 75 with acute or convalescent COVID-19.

This CDR3 is CASVAGTSTDTQYF. For the CDR3, the DNA is TGCGCCAGCGTAGCCGGGACTAGCACAGATACGCAGTATTTT. The chain joins TRBV5-1 to TRBJ2-3, with TRBD2 as a possible D gene (6 bases). Per the germline V gene, CDR1 is SGHRS and CDR2 is YFSETQ. CDR3 length equals 14 residues. The V gene lost 7 bases and the J gene lost 0 bases, with 12 bases spanning the gap.

The CDR3 sequence: CASSSLDRRGSYEQYF. Here the CDR3 DNA reads TGTGCCAGCAGCTCTTTGGACAGGAGAGGGTCCTACGAGCAGTACTTC. This chain connects TRBV7-2 to TRBJ2-7, with TRBD1 matching over 7 bases. CDR3 length: 16 amino acids. Germline trimming cut 4 bases from V and 1 base from J; bases unmatched to any gene: 10. Looked up from germline, CDR1 is SGHTA and CDR2 is FQGNSA. The full variable domain, its missing parts supplied by reference TRBV7-2 and TRBJ2-7, is GAGVSQSPSNKVTEKGKDVELRCDPISGHTALYWYRQSLGQGLEFLIYFQGNSAPDKSGLPSDRFSAERTGGSVSTLTIQRTQQEDSAVYLCASSSLDRRGSYEQYFGPGTRLTVT.

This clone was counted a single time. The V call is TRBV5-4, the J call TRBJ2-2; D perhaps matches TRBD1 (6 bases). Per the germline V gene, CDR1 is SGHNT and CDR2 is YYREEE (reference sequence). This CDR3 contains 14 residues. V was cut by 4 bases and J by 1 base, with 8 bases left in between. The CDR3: CASSRGQNTGELFF. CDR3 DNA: TGTGCCAGCAGCCGGGGACAGAACACCGGGGAGCTGTTTTTT.

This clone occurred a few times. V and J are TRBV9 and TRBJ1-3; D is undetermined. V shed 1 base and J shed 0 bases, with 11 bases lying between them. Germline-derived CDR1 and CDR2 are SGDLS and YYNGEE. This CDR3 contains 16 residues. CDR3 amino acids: CASSVSGGSSGNTIYF. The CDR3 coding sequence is TGTGCCAGCAGCGTATCTGGTGGCAGCTCTGGAAACACCATATATTTT.

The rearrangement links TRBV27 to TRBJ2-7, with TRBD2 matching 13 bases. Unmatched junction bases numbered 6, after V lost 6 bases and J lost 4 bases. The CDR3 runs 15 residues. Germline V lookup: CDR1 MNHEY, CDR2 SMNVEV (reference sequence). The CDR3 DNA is TGTGCCAGCAGCCAAACTAGCGGGAGGGTTTACGAGCAGTACTTC. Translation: CASSQTSGRVYEQYF.

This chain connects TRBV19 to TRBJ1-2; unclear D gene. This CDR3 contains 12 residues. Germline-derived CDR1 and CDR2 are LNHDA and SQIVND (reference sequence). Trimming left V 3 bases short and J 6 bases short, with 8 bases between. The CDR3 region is CASSIRRDGYTF. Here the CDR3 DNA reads TGTGCCAGTAGTATTAGGCGGGATGGCTACACCTTC.

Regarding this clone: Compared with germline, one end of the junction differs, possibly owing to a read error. CDR3 region: CASSPGTSLPSGVF. CDR3 coding DNA: TGCGCCAGCAGCCCAGGAACGAGCCTGCCTTCGGGGGTCTTT. The rearrangement links TRBV4-3 to TRBJ1-1; tentative D call: TRBD1 (5 bases). Germline V lookup: CDR1 LGHNA, CDR2 YSLEER. The CDR3 runs 14 residues.

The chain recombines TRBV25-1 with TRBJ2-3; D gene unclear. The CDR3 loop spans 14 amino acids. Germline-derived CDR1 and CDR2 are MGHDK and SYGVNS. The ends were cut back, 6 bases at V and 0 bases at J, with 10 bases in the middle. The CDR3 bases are TGTGCCAGCAGAAGACTGGCTAGCACAGATACGCAGTATTTT. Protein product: CASRRLASTDTQYF.

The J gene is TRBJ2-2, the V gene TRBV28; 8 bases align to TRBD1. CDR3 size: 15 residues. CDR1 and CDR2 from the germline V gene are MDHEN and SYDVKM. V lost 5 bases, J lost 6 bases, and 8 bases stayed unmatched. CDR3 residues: CASSPTGEGPGELFF. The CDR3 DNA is TGTGCCAGCAGTCCGACAGGGGAAGGGCCCGGGGAGCTGTTTTTT.

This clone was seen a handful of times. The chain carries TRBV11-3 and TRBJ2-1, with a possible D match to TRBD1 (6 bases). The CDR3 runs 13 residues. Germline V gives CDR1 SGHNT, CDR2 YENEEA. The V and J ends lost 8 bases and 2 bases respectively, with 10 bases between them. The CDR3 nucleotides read TGTGCCAGCGGAAAGGGGGCCTACAATGAGCAGTTCTTC. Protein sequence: CASGKGAYNEQFF.

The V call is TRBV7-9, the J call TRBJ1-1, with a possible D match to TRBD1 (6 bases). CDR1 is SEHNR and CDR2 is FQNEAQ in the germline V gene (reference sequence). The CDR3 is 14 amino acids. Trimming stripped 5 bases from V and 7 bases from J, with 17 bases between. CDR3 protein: CASSLATGQFEAFF. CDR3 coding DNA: TGTGCCAGCAGCCTGGCTACCGGACAGTTTGAAGCTTTCTTT.

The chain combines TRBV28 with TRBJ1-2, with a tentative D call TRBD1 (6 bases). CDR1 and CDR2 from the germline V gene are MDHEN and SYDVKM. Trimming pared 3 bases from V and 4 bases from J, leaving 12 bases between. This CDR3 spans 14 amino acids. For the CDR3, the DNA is TGTGCCAGCAGTTTGGGGGCAGGGCCCTATGGCTACACCTTC. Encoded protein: CASSLGAGPYGYTF.

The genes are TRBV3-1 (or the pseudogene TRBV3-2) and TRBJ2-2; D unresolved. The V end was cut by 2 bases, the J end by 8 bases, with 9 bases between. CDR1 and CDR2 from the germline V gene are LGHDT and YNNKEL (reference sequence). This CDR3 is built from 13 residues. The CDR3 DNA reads TGTGCCAGCAGCCAATCTTACGCGGGGGAGCTGTTTTTT. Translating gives CASSQSYAGELFF.

The CDR3: CASSTDRAGNQPQHF. The CDR3 coding sequence is TGTGCCAGTAGTACGGACAGGGCGGGCAATCAGCCCCAGCATTTT. The V and J genes are TRBV19 and TRBJ1-5; TRBD1 agrees at 8 bases. The CDR3 is 15 amino acids. With 4 bases clipped from V and 2 bases from J, the junction kept 4 bases outside the gene matches. Germline CDR1 and CDR2: LNHDA and SQIVND (reference sequence). Using reference TRBV19 and TRBJ1-5 for the parts outside the CDR3, the full variable domain is DGGITQSPKYLFRKEGQNVTLSCEQNLNHDAMYWYRQDPGQGLRLIYYSQIVNDFQKGDIAEGYSVSREKKESFPLTVTSAQKNPTAFYLCASSTDRAGNQPQHFGDGTRLSIL.

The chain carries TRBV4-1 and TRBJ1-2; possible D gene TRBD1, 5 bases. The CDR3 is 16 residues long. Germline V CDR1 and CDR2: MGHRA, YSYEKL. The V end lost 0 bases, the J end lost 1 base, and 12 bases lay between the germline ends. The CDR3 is CASSQEGGALNYGYTF. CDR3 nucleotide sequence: TGCGCCAGCAGCCAAGAAGGAGGGGCGCTTAACTATGGCTACACCTTC.

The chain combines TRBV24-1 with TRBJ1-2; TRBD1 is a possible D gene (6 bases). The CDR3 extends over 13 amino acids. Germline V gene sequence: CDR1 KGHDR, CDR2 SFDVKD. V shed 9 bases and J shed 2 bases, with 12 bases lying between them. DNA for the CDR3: TGTGCCACCGGGGACACCGGGAACTATGGCTACACCTTC. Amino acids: CATGDTGNYGYTF.

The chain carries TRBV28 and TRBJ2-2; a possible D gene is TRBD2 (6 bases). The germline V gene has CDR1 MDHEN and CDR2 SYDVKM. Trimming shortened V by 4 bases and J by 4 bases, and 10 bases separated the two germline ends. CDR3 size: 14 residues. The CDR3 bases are TGTGCCAGCAGTTCGGGACTGGCCACCGGGGAGCTGTTTTTT. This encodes CASSSGLATGELFF.

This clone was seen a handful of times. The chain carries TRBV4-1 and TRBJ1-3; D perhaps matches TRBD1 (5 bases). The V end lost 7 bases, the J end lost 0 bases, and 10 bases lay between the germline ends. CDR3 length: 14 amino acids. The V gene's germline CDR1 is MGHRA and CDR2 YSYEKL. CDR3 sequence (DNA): TGCGCCAGCAAGGGGTCCGACTCTGGAAACACCATATATTTT. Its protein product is CASKGSDSGNTIYF.

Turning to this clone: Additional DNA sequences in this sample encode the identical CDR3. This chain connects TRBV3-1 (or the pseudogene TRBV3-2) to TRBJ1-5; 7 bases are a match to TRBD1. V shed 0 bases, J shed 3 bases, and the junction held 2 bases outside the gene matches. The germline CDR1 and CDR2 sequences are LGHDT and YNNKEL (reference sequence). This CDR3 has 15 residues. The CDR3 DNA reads TGTGCCAGCAGCCAAGACGGACAGGACAATCAGCCCCAGCATTTT. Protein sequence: CASSQDGQDNQPQHF.